The 14 T cell receptor beta chains presented below share a single source sample, sequenced in a study of shared T cell receptors in the human thymus. The method was immunoSEQ multiplex PCR; TCRdb's version includes in-frame clones alone and lacks a portion of them. The sample has under 850,000 clones, more than 75% seen once; the top ten hold 0.01%. These data were likewise used in another study, on human thymus T cells.

Sequencing was performed on thymocytes. The receptors stem from a boy under two years old with a congenital heart defect.

This chain joins TRBV25-1 and TRBJ2-1; 11 bases align to TRBD2. This CDR3 has 18 residues. V gave up 5 bases and J gave up 8 bases; unmatched junction bases: 17. Germline V gene lookup returns CDR1 MGHDK and CDR2 SYGVNS. CDR3 nucleotides: TGTGCCAGCAGTCTCCTCCCAGAGGCTAGCGGGAGGTCCCATGAGCAGTTCTTC. Translating gives CASSLLPEASGRSHEQFF.

This clone appeared a few times. The chain joins TRBV7-8 to TRBJ1-4; D might be TRBD1 (6 bases). There are 15 residues in the CDR3. Germline CDR1 and CDR2: SGHVS and FQNEAQ. The germline V and J ends were trimmed by 5 bases and 3 bases, with 13 bases remaining between them. The CDR3 reads CASSQGQWANEKLFF. The CDR3 DNA reads TGTGCCAGCAGCCAAGGACAGTGGGCTAATGAAAAACTGTTTTTT.

This clone was observed a single time. The chain recombines TRBV7-6 with TRBJ2-3; D might be TRBD2 (6 bases). The CDR3 is made up of 17 amino acids. Trimming shortened V by 5 bases and J by 6 bases, and 24 bases separated the two germline ends. Germline V gives CDR1 SGHVS, CDR2 FNYEAQ. In DNA form, the CDR3 reads TGTGCCAGCAGCCCAACACCCTTCAGCGGGTTTAGGGATACGCAGTATTTT. Translation gives CASSPTPFSGFRDTQYF.

The chain links TRBV4-3 to TRBJ2-1; maybe TRBD2 (6 bases). Germline loops: CDR1 LGHNA, CDR2 YSLEER. The germline V and J ends were trimmed by 2 bases and 2 bases, with 13 bases remaining between them. This CDR3 spans 16 amino acids. CDR3 sequence (DNA): TGCGCCAGCAGCCAATCCACTAGGAGGGCCTACAATGAGCAGTTCTTC. It encodes CASSQSTRRAYNEQFF.

The table lists this clone with a count of one. The J gene is TRBJ1-1, the V gene TRBV5-4, with 7 nucleotides matching TRBD1. Trimming took 0 bases from V and 1 from J; bases not matched to a gene: 3. CDR1 SGHNT and CDR2 YYREEE come from the germline V gene (reference sequence). The CDR3 contains 15 residues. Written as DNA, the CDR3 is TGTGCCAGCAGCTTGGAGGACAGGCCGAACACTGAAGCTTTCTTT. Its protein product is CASSLEDRPNTEAFF. Filled out from reference TRBV5-4 and TRBJ1-1, the complete variable domain reads ETGVTQSPTHLIKTRGQQVTLRCSSQSGHNTVSWYQQALGQGPQFIFQYYREEENGRGNFPPRFSGLQFPNYSSELNVNALELDDSALYLCASSLEDRPNTEAFFGQGTRLTVV.

The chain uses TRBV5-6 and TRBJ2-7; D possibly corresponds to TRBD2 (6 bases). The CDR3 runs 12 residues. V was clipped by 7 bases and J by 5 bases, with 13 bases between them. CDR1 and CDR2 (germline): SGHDT, YYEEEE. This CDR3 reads CASHWRGHEQYF. DNA for the CDR3: TGTGCCAGCCATTGGAGGGGCCACGAGCAGTACTTC.

This clone was picked up a small number of times. This chain uses TRBV29-1 with TRBJ2-4; TRBD2 is a possible D gene (7 bases). Germline values: CDR1 SQVTM, CDR2 ANQGSEA. The CDR3 consists of 14 residues. Trimming stripped 2 bases from V and 5 bases from J, with 13 bases between. CDR3 amino acids: CSVELEGGENIQYF. DNA of the CDR3: TGCAGCGTTGAATTGGAGGGGGGGGAAAACATTCAGTACTTC. The whole variable domain, filled in from reference TRBV29-1 and TRBJ2-4, reads SAVISQKPSRDICQRGTSLTIQCQVDSQVTMMFWYRQQPGQSLTLIATANQGSEATYESGFVIDKFPISRPNLTFSTLTVSNMSPEDSSIYLCSVELEGGENIQYFGAGTRLSVL.

The chain joins TRBV27 to TRBJ1-5; 10 positions agree with TRBD1. Germline CDR1 and CDR2: MNHEY and SMNVEV (reference sequence). With V trimmed by 6 bases and J by 0 bases, 17 bases remained unmatched. The CDR3 extends over 20 amino acids. Here the CDR3 reads CASSSTTMTGGGYSNQPQHF. CDR3 nucleotide sequence: TGTGCCAGCAGCTCGACCACGATGACAGGGGGCGGTTATAGCAATCAGCCCCAGCATTTT.

The chain uses TRBV6-1 and TRBJ2-7, with 10 bases that match TRBD1. CDR1 and CDR2 (germline): MNHNS, SASEGT. Unmatched junction bases numbered 9, after V lost 10 bases and J lost 3 bases. The length of the CDR3 is 14 residues. The CDR3 bases are TGTGCCACCGGACAGGGGGTTCGTATCTACGAGCAGTACTTC. Translating gives CATGQGVRIYEQYF.

The rearrangement uses TRBV5-4 and TRBJ2-2, with D possibly being TRBD1 (6 bases). Trimming removed 5 bases from V and 0 bases from J, with 14 bases in between. Per the germline V gene, CDR1 is SGHNT and CDR2 is YYREEE (reference sequence). The CDR3 totals 16 residues. CDR3 protein: CASSTRGRANTGELFF. The CDR3 DNA sequence: TGTGCCAGCAGTACCAGGGGTAGGGCGAACACCGGGGAGCTGTTTTTT.

This clone came up once. The gene calls are TRBV25-1 and TRBJ2-2; 9 nucleotides align to TRBD1. CDR1 is MGHDK and CDR2 is SYGVNS in the germline V gene. J gave up 6 bases and V 8 bases, and 7 bases lay outside the gene matches. The CDR3 consists of 14 residues. CDR3 residues: CASRGQGGSGELFF. The CDR3 DNA is TGTGCCAGCCGGGGACAGGGAGGATCCGGGGAGCTGTTTTTT.

In this sample, this clone turned up once. The chain recombines TRBV21-1 with TRBJ2-7; no DNA check was done on the table's D call, TRBD1. TRBV21-1 is classified as a pseudogene. There are 14 residues in the CDR3. The CDR3 reads CASSKLDREAEQYF. The CDR3 DNA follows: TGTGCCAGCAGCAAACTCGACAGGGAGGCCGAGCAGTACTTC.

The chain employs TRBV28 and TRBJ1-4; 9 nucleotides align to TRBD1. The germline V gene has CDR1 MDHEN and CDR2 SYDVKM. J gave up 3 bases and V 7 bases, and 6 bases lay outside the gene matches. The CDR3 has 15 amino acids. The CDR3 DNA is TGTGCCAGCACCGTACAGGGGGCTCCTAATGAAAAACTGTTTTTT. It codes for CASTVQGAPNEKLFF.

CDR3 coding DNA: TGTGCCAGCAGTCGAACTCCCTCTGGAAACACCATATATTTT. It codes for CASSRTPSGNTIYF. This chain links TRBV6-6 with TRBJ1-3; D call uncertain. Trimming took off 5 bases at V and 0 bases at J, with 8 bases between the two ends. This CDR3 comprises 14 residues. Germline V gene data show CDR1 as MNHNY and CDR2 as SVGAGI (reference sequence).